Each of the 27 T cell receptor beta chains below was sequenced from the same sample in a study of blood T cell repertoires in COVID-19. The method was immunoSEQ multiplex PCR; TCRdb's version includes in-frame clones alone and lacks a portion of them. In the table there are 200,000 to 250,000 clones, roughly 82% of which are singletons. What was sequenced was peripheral blood. These receptors all come from a woman in her 70s with acute or convalescent COVID-19.

This clone was counted between two and nine times. CDR3 bases: TGTGCCAGTAGAAGGGGACAGACCTCTGGAAACACCATATATTTT. Translation gives CASRRGQTSGNTIYF. The V call is TRBV19, the J call TRBJ1-3; the match to TRBD1 covers 7 bases. Germline values: CDR1 LNHDA, CDR2 SQIVND (reference sequence). The ends lost 6 bases at V and 0 bases at J; junction bases unmatched: 5. The CDR3 has 15 amino acids.

The chain joins TRBV28 to TRBJ1-1, with D unclear. Germline assignment: CDR1 MDHEN and CDR2 SYDVKM. The V end lost 3 bases, the J end lost 3 bases, and 8 bases lay between the germline ends. This CDR3 region has 13 residues. DNA for the CDR3: TGTGCCAGCAGTTTCAGGAGGGACACTGAAGCTTTCTTT. It is translated as CASSFRRDTEAFF.

This clone is a singleton in its sample. The rearrangement joins TRBV12-3 or TRBV12-4 to TRBJ2-7; D is perhaps TRBD1 (6 bases). Deletions cut 5 bases from V and 2 bases from J, with 10 bases between. This CDR3 has 13 residues. CDR3 coding DNA: TGTGCCAGCAGTACGGGACAACCCTACGAGCAGTACTTC. Translated, it gives CASSTGQPYEQYF.

V and J are TRBV5-6 and TRBJ2-3; 12 nucleotides align to TRBD2. Germline trimming cut 0 bases from V and 4 bases from J; bases unmatched to any gene: 12. The V gene's germline CDR1 is SGHDT and CDR2 YYEEEE. This CDR3 spans 19 amino acids. Here the CDR3 reads CASSLAVGSGLAGSDTQYF. Here the CDR3 DNA reads TGTGCCAGCAGCTTGGCCGTTGGTTCCGGACTAGCGGGGTCAGATACGCAGTATTTT. Variable domain in full (rest from reference TRBV5-6 and TRBJ2-3): DAGVTQSPTHLIKTRGQQVTLRCSPKSGHDTVSWYQQALGQGPQFIFQYYEEEERQRGNFPDRFSGHQFPNYSSELNVNALLLGDSALYLCASSLAVGSGLAGSDTQYFGPGTRLTVL.

The rearrangement links TRBV4-1 to TRBJ1-2, with D perhaps TRBD1 (5 bases). This CDR3 comprises 13 residues. Looked up from germline, CDR1 is MGHRA and CDR2 is YSYEKL. V was shortened by 4 bases and J by 0 bases, with 6 bases between the two germline ends. The CDR3 region is CASSPTANYGYTF. The CDR3 DNA reads TGCGCCAGCAGCCCGACAGCTAACTATGGCTACACCTTC.

Only one count was recorded for this clone. CDR3 bases: TGTGCCAGCAGTTTAGGGACAGGGGAGTACTATGGCTACACCTTC. Its protein is CASSLGTGEYYGYTF. The gene calls are TRBV28 and TRBJ1-2; 10 nucleotides line up with TRBD1. Germline V gene sequence: CDR1 MDHEN, CDR2 SYDVKM. J gave up 3 bases and V 2 bases, and 3 bases lay outside the gene matches. The CDR3 has 15 amino acids.

The table lists this clone with a count of one. The chain has TRBV4-2 and TRBJ1-2; D call uncertain. There are 14 residues in the CDR3. V lost 0 bases to trimming and J lost 2 bases, with 7 bases between them. CDR1 and CDR2 from the germline V gene are LGHNA and YNFKEQ. The DNA of the CDR3 is TGTGCCAGCAGCCAAGATGGGCAGAACTATGGCTACACCTTC. Encoded protein: CASSQDGQNYGYTF.

The chain joins TRBV5-1 to TRBJ1-5; 7 bases line up with TRBD1. Per the germline V gene, CDR1 is SGHRS and CDR2 is YFSETQ. This CDR3 spans 14 amino acids. After removal of 0 bases from V and 6 bases from J, the junction contained 3 bases not matched to a gene. The CDR3 region has the DNA TGCGCCAGCAGCTTGGTGACAGGGAGTCAGCCCCAGCATTTT. Translated: CASSLVTGSQPQHF.

The V call is TRBV7-2, the J call TRBJ1-1; the D gene is possibly TRBD1 (5 bases). The V and J ends lost 3 bases and 5 bases respectively, with 16 bases between them. In germline, CDR1 is SGHTA, CDR2 FQGNSA. The length of the CDR3 is 15 residues. The CDR3 loop is CASSFRVLPGTEAFF. The CDR3 DNA sequence: TGTGCCAGCAGCTTTAGGGTATTGCCAGGGACTGAAGCTTTCTTT. Variable domain in full (rest from reference TRBV7-2 and TRBJ1-1): GAGVSQSPSNKVTEKGKDVELRCDPISGHTALYWYRQSLGQGLEFLIYFQGNSAPDKSGLPSDRFSAERTGGSVSTLTIQRTQQEDSAVYLCASSFRVLPGTEAFFGQGTRLTVV.

The V gene is TRBV6-1, the J gene TRBJ1-5, with TRBD1 matching over 8 bases. V trimming: 2 bases; J trimming: 3 bases; junction bases outside the gene matches: 6. The CDR3 length is 16 residues. CDR1 and CDR2 (germline): MNHNS, SASEGT. CDR3 region: CASSEMGQANNQPQHF. The CDR3, as DNA: TGTGCCAGCAGTGAAATGGGACAGGCAAACAATCAGCCCCAGCATTTT.

Worth noting for this clone: Other DNA sequences in the sample encode the same CDR3. The genes are TRBV5-1 and TRBJ1-1; D perhaps matches TRBD1 (6 bases). The CDR3 is 14 residues long. Trimming removed 1 base from V and 0 bases from J, with 7 bases in between. CDR1 and CDR2 (germline): SGHRS, YFSETQ. The CDR3 DNA follows: TGCGCCAGCAGCTTGCAGGGGATGAACACTGAAGCTTTCTTT. Residues: CASSLQGMNTEAFF.

The rearrangement uses TRBV10-3 and TRBJ2-2; TRBD2 is a possible D gene (7 bases). This CDR3 is 14 amino acids long. Per the germline V gene, CDR1 is ENHRY and CDR2 is SYGVKD. V lost 6 bases and J lost 6, with 14 bases in between. CDR3 residues: CAISDIGGAGELFF. The CDR3 coding sequence is TGTGCCATCAGCGATATAGGGGGGGCCGGGGAGCTGTTTTTT.

The chain couples TRBV6-4 to TRBJ1-2; 8 nucleotides line up with TRBD1. The trim removed 9 bases at V and 2 bases at J, leaving 5 bases unmatched. This CDR3 has 13 amino acids. Germline CDR1 MRHNA, CDR2 SNTAGT. The CDR3 DNA follows: TGTGCCAGTACGACAGGGGCCAACTATGGCTACACCTTC. Protein sequence: CASTTGANYGYTF.

The CDR3 is CASSIKRDTYNEQFF. CDR3 nucleotide sequence: TGCGCCAGCAGCATTAAACGGGACACTTACAATGAGCAGTTCTTC. V is TRBV5-1 and J is TRBJ2-1, with D perhaps matching TRBD1 (6 bases). Per germline, CDR1 SGHRS and CDR2 YFSETQ. The CDR3 is made up of 15 amino acids. Trimming took 4 bases from V and 4 from J, leaving 15 bases between them. Full variable domain (missing parts from reference TRBV5-1 and TRBJ2-1): KAGVTQTPRYLIKTRGQQVTLSCSPISGHRSVSWYQQTPGQGLQFLFEYFSETQRNKGNFPGRFSGRQFSNSRSEMNVSTLELGDSALYLCASSIKRDTYNEQFFGPGTRLTVL.

This clone showed up just once. This sequence joins TRBV15 and TRBJ1-3; D may be TRBD1 (5 bases). This CDR3 is built from 15 residues. Germline lookup yields CDR1 LNHNV and CDR2 YYDKDF (reference sequence). The V and J ends lost 4 bases and 0 bases respectively, with 10 bases between them. The CDR3 is CATSTTGLSGNTIYF. The CDR3 DNA reads TGTGCCACCAGCACCACAGGCCTCTCTGGAAACACCATATATTTT. The whole variable domain, remainder taken from reference TRBV15 and TRBJ1-3, is DAMVIQNPRYQVTQFGKPVTLSCSQTLNHNVMYWYQQKSSQAPKLLFHYYDKDFNNEADTPDNFQSRRPNTSFCFLDIRSPGLGDTAMYLCATSTTGLSGNTIYFGEGSWLTVV.

This chain connects TRBV5-1 to TRBJ1-1; 9 bases match TRBD1. The germline V gene has CDR1 SGHRS and CDR2 YFSETQ. The CDR3 is made up of 15 amino acids. The trim removed 7 bases at V and 0 bases at J, leaving 7 bases unmatched. The DNA for the CDR3 is TGCGCCAGCTTCATGACAGGGGGAGTGAACACTGAAGCTTTCTTT. Its translation: CASFMTGGVNTEAFF.

The chain has TRBV7-2 and TRBJ2-5; 12 bases map to TRBD2. The CDR3 is 16 amino acids. Looked up from germline, CDR1 is SGHTA and CDR2 is FQGNSA. V lost 2 bases and J lost 2; bases outside the gene matches: 3. CDR3 in amino acids: CASSLSLAGGQETQYF. CDR3 bases: TGTGCCAGCAGCTTATCCCTAGCGGGGGGGCAAGAGACCCAGTACTTC.

The chain carries TRBV9 and TRBJ2-3; 7 bases are shared with TRBD1. Germline V lookup: CDR1 SGDLS, CDR2 YYNGEE. The length of the CDR3 is 14 residues. After removal of 4 bases from V and 1 base from J, the junction contained 3 bases not matched to a gene. The CDR3 loop is CASSLDRGTDTQYF. CDR3 coding DNA: TGTGCCAGCAGCCTAGACAGGGGCACAGATACGCAGTATTTT.

This rearrangement joins TRBV5-1 to TRBJ1-5; D unclear. The V end was cut by 2 bases, the J end by 7 bases, with 13 bases between. The germline V gene encodes CDR1 SGHRS and CDR2 YFSETQ. The CDR3 length is 14 residues. The CDR3 protein is CASSFSGEGQPQHF. The CDR3 DNA sequence: TGCGCCAGCAGCTTTTCCGGGGAAGGACAGCCCCAGCATTTT.

V gene TRBV4-3 combines with J gene TRBJ2-3; 12 nucleotides agree with TRBD2. The CDR3 spans 19 residues. Germline-derived CDR1 and CDR2 are LGHNA and YSLEER. J lost 2 bases, V lost 1 base, and 10 bases had no gene match. CDR3 bases: TGCGCCAGCAGCCAAGGACCTCTGACTAGCGGGGGCCTCACAGATACGCAGTATTTT. Translating gives CASSQGPLTSGGLTDTQYF.

The rearrangement uses TRBV4-2 and TRBJ2-5; the D gene is possibly TRBD2 (5 bases). The germline CDR1 and CDR2 sequences are LGHNA and YNFKEQ. Trimming stripped 0 bases from V and 4 bases from J, with 21 bases between. The CDR3 is 18 residues long. The DNA of the CDR3 is TGTGCCAGCAGCCAAGAAAGACTGGGCTCCCCCCGGGGAGAGACCCAGTACTTC. This gives the protein CASSQERLGSPRGETQYF.

The chain is built from TRBV5-1 and TRBJ1-3, with D uncertain. Between the trimmed V and J ends, which lost 0 bases and 8 bases, there was a span of 12 bases. This CDR3 is built from 14 residues. Germline V gives CDR1 SGHRS, CDR2 YFSETQ. This CDR3 reads CASSLAAAGDTIYF. The CDR3 DNA is TGCGCCAGCAGCTTGGCGGCAGCGGGAGACACCATATATTTT.

This chain uses TRBV5-4 with TRBJ2-2, with D perhaps matching TRBD1 (6 bases). Germline V CDR1 and CDR2: SGHNT, YYREEE (reference sequence). The CDR3 has 16 amino acids. Trimming stripped 4 bases from V and 0 bases from J, with 13 bases between. The CDR3 is CASSPGQSANTGELFF. The CDR3 nucleotides are TGTGCCAGCAGCCCTGGACAGTCCGCGAACACCGGGGAGCTGTTTTTT. Variable domain in full (rest from reference TRBV5-4 and TRBJ2-2): ETGVTQSPTHLIKTRGQQVTLRCSSQSGHNTVSWYQQALGQGPQFIFQYYREEENGRGNFPPRFSGLQFPNYSSELNVNALELDDSALYLCASSPGQSANTGELFFGEGSRLTVL.

This sequence joins TRBV5-1 and TRBJ2-1; 11 nucleotides match TRBD1. Germline assignment: CDR1 SGHRS and CDR2 YFSETQ. Trimming removed 4 bases from V and 9 bases from J; junction bases left unmatched: 12. The CDR3 extends over 16 amino acids. For the CDR3, the DNA is TGCGCCAGCAGCAGATCCGGACAGGGGGCGCTTAGTGAGCAGTTCTTC. Protein: CASSRSGQGALSEQFF. The complete variable domain, with remaining parts taken from reference TRBV5-1 and TRBJ2-1, reads KAGVTQTPRYLIKTRGQQVTLSCSPISGHRSVSWYQQTPGQGLQFLFEYFSETQRNKGNFPGRFSGRQFSNSRSEMNVSTLELGDSALYLCASSRSGQGALSEQFFGPGTRLTVL.

Points on this clone: At the DNA level, this CDR3 is encoded by other sequences in the same sample as well. The V gene is TRBV9, the J gene TRBJ2-5, with TRBD2 matching 9 bases. Germline V gene data show CDR1 as SGDLS and CDR2 as YYNGEE. The trim removed 0 bases at V and 5 bases at J, leaving 8 bases unmatched. The CDR3 runs to 16 residues. The CDR3 reads CASSVGGSGGLETQYF. CDR3 bases: TGTGCCAGCAGCGTAGGTGGTAGCGGGGGTCTGGAGACCCAGTACTTC.

For this clone: Other DNA sequences in the same sample also yield this CDR3. V usage is TRBV9 and J usage is TRBJ2-7, with TRBD1 matching over 7 bases. V was pared by 0 bases and J by 4 bases, with 7 bases of the junction left unmatched. This CDR3 has 15 amino acids. Germline V CDR1 and CDR2: SGDLS, YYNGEE. The CDR3 is CASSVGGRGLYEQYF. CDR3 DNA sequence: TGTGCCAGCAGCGTAGGGGGTAGGGGGCTTTACGAGCAGTACTTC.

This clone was detected only a few times. The CDR3 loop is CASSELGTGGFNGGYTF. The DNA for the CDR3 is TGTGCCAGCAGTGAACTTGGGACAGGGGGCTTCAATGGCGGCTACACCTTC. The J gene is TRBJ1-2, the V gene TRBV6-1; 12 positions match TRBD1. CDR3 length equals 17 residues. Germline V CDR1 and CDR2: MNHNS, SASEGT. Trimming cost V 2 bases and J 8 bases; bases outside gene matches: 12.